This T cell receptor beta chain was found in a study of shared clonotypes between healthy human individuals. Study findings and constraints: As a rule, naive subsets had a larger estimated richness than memory subsets.

In its sample, this clone was seen once. No antigen is known for it. Other DNA sequences in the same sample also yield this CDR3. The CDR3 contains 14 residues. The V gene's germline CDR1 is SGHRS and CDR2 YFSETQ. The V segment lost 3 bases and the J segment 7 bases; nucleotides outside the gene matches: 2. Sequenced by immunoSEQ multiplex PCR; TCRdb stores in-frame clones only, minus some. The sample contains fewer than 2.5 million clones, 93% of which appear only once. This clonotype originated in a man aged 18 to 30 in good health. Some clones in this sample may be carry-over from other donors' samples. The source material was naive CD4+ T cells from PBMCs. Subset denoted: CD45RA+ positively selected. The genes are TRBV5-1 and TRBJ1-4; 11 bases fit TRBD1. CDR3 sequence: CASSSGTGGEKLFF. The CDR3 DNA reads as TGCGCCAGCAGCTCAGGGACAGGGGGTGAAAAACTGTTTTTT.